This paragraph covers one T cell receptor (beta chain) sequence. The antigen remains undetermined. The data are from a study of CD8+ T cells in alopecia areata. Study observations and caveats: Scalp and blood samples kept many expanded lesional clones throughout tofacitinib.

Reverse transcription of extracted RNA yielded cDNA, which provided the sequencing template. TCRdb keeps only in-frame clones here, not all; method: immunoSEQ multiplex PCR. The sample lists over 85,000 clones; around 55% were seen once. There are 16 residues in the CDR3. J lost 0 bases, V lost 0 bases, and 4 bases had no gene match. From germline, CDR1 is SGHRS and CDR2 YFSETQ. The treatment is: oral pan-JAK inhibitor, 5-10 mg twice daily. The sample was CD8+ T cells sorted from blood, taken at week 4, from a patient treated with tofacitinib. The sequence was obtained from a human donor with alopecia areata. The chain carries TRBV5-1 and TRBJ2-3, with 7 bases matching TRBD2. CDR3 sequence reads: CASSLALAVSTDTQYF. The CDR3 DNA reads TGCGCCAGCAGCTTGGCCCTAGCGGTCAGCACAGATACGCAGTATTTT.